This TCR beta chain was documented in a study of spatial heterogeneity in lung cancer. Study details: Detected beta-chain sequences consistently exceeded alpha-chain sequences.

As to time point: blood at routine non-recurrence follow-up after resection. Sequencing was performed on whole RNA extracted from tumor and nontumor lung tissue, or from frozen PBMC, and the material was left unsorted. One entry per CDR3 protein results from TCRdb running MiXCR on the 5' RACE reads. The data contain 35,000 to 55,000 distinct CDR3 sequences, roughly 12% of them singletons. The sequences come from PBMCs, collected at follow-up. This sequence originates from a male donor with early-stage non-small cell lung cancer.

In DNA form, the CDR3 reads TGTGCCAGCGGCCCAACAAATAATTCACCCCTCCACTTT. It codes for CASGPTNNSPLHF. The gene calls are TRBV6-5 and TRBJ1-6; D remains ambiguous. V was trimmed by 8 bases and J by 5 bases, leaving 10 bases between them. Looked up from germline, CDR1 is MNHEY and CDR2 is SVGAGI. The CDR3 loop spans 13 amino acids.